This T cell receptor (beta chain) was observed in a study of blood T cells in healthy people across ages. Overall study findings and caveats: Whereas aged donors had fewer naive CD4+ cells, long-lived donors had more of them and higher diversity.

Every sample gave at least 6 micrograms of total RNA when it was extracted. In regard to this clonotype: The target antigen is unknown.

Combining a sample-barcoded 5' primer with a J-beta primer mix, a second PCR ran for roughly 7 to 11 cycles. Every single cDNA molecule received a tag from a template-switch adaptor with 12 random nucleotides. Using its own MiXCR run on the 5' RACE reads, TCRdb lists one record per CDR3 protein. This repertoire shows approximately 780,000 distinct CDR3 sequences, about a quarter found once; its top ten account for approximately 2.9%. The germline gives CDR1 SGHRS, CDR2 YFSETQ. This CDR3 region has 13 residues. Trimming removed 4 bases at V and 8 bases at J, with 15 bases between. The same sample was also studied in work on T cells of mothers and their children. That source notes: Researchers put all of the extracted RNA into cDNA synthesis, using approximately 1.5 ug per 15 ul.

Sequencing was carried out using blood. V is TRBV5-1 and J is TRBJ1-2; no clear D. This TCR came from a boy younger than 18 in good health. The CDR3 loop reads CASSLPGSGGYTF. CDR3 sequence (DNA): TGCGCCAGCAGCCTGCCTGGGTCGGGCGGCTACACCTTC. Drawing the rest from reference TRBV5-1 and TRBJ1-2, the complete variable domain is KAGVTQTPRYLIKTRGQQVTLSCSPISGHRSVSWYQQTPGQGLQFLFEYFSETQRNKGNFPGRFSGRQFSNSRSEMNVSTLELGDSALYLCASSLPGSGGYTFGSGTRLTVV.